The clone carrying this T cell receptor beta chain turned up a few times. Its specificity is unknown. TCRdb re-analysed the 5' RACE reads in MiXCR, keeping a single row per CDR3 protein. The sample has 450,000 to 600,000 distinct CDR3 sequences; about 20% are singletons. The sample comes from a study of identical twins. V shed 7 bases, J shed 5 bases, and the junction held 10 bases outside the gene matches. This CDR3 contains 15 residues. Points from the study as a whole: In monozygotic twins, models underestimated the sharing of out-of-frame TCR alpha.

This sample also appeared in a second study, on yellow fever vaccine responses in identical twins. That study adds: It has been reported that, in twins, the vaccine T cell response seemed partly convergent and partly personalized.

The rearrangement joins TRBV12-3 or TRBV12-4 to TRBJ2-3; 9 nucleotides line up with TRBD2. The TCR originated in a woman aged 18-29 years in good health. What was sequenced was CD4+ T cells sorted from blood. The CDR3 protein is CASTLGGSGGDTQYF. The CDR3 nucleotides read TGTGCCAGCACCTTAGGGGGTAGCGGGGGAGATACGCAGTATTTT.